The rows below give T cell receptor beta chains drawn from one sample of a study of control samples from healthy donors and cancer patients. Profiled with immunoSEQ multiplex PCR; TCRdb holds only in-frame clones, not every one. The sample lists approximately 90,000 clones; 70% to 90% were seen once. Input material: blood. These receptors were obtained from a woman aged 40 to 50 in good health. Both conserved end residues are part of each CDR3. The order of the fields is CDR3 protein, CDR3 DNA, J gene, clone size, D gene, V gene. A D gene is named only where the DNA matches it firmly. The listing skips clone size in some rows; elsewhere it reads once, few, many or a size class.

CASSRTSGAGNEQFF TGTGCCAGCAGCAGGACTAGCGGGGCGGGCAATGAGCAGTTCTTC TRBJ2-1 . TRBD2 TRBV6-2/TRBV6-3
CASSGAPRTNEKLFF TGTGCCAGCTCAGGGGCCCCCAGAACTAATGAAAAACTGTTTTTT TRBJ1-4 . . TRBV6-6
CASSIQGSYEQYF TGTGCCAGTAGTATCCAGGGGTCTTACGAGCAGTACTTC TRBJ2-7 once . TRBV19
CASSRALEPLHF TGTGCCAGCAGTCGGGCCTTGGAGCCCCTCCACTTT TRBJ1-6 . . TRBV9
CASSLRPSEFSEQYF TGTGCCAGCAGCTTACGACCGAGTGAATTCTCCGAGCAGTACTTC TRBJ2-7 . . TRBV7-3
CASHQQGGRRETQYF TGTGCCAGCCACCAACAGGGTGGGAGGAGAGAGACCCAGTACTTC TRBJ2-5 . . TRBV2
CASSEGNRVTDTQYF TGTGCCAGCAGTGAAGGTAACAGGGTCACAGATACGCAGTATTTT TRBJ2-3 . . TRBV25-1
CASSPLRQGNTEAFF TGTGCCAGCAGCCCACTCCGACAGGGAAACACTGAAGCTTTCTTT TRBJ1-1 . TRBD1 TRBV7-9
CASSTKGGNQPQHF TGTGCCAGCAGTACCAAAGGGGGCAATCAGCCCCAGCATTTT TRBJ1-5 . . TRBV6-5
CASSTGQVQSPLHF TGCGCCAGCAGCACTGGACAGGTGCAGTCACCCCTCCACTTT TRBJ1-6 . TRBD1 TRBV5-1
CASSQLAGVTDTQYF TGTGCCAGCAGCCAACTAGCGGGGGTTACAGATACGCAGTATTTT TRBJ2-3 . TRBD2 TRBV3-1/TRBV3-2
CASSLGGGNQETQYF TGTGCCAGCAGCTTGGGGGGAGGCAACCAAGAGACCCAGTACTTC TRBJ2-5 . . TRBV5-6
CASSVESWVGQGDYGYTF TGTGCCAGCAGCGTAGAATCTTGGGTCGGACAGGGGGACTATGGCTACACCTTC TRBJ1-2 . TRBD1 TRBV9
CAISAYNSPLHF TGTGCCATCAGCGCTTATAATTCACCCCTCCACTTT TRBJ1-6 . . TRBV10-3
CASSQGLRDTYEQYF TGTGCCAGCAGCCAAGGCCTGCGGGACACCTACGAGCAGTACTTC TRBJ2-7 . . TRBV3-1/TRBV3-2
CASSQDWGSYPRNTIYF TGCGCCAGCAGCCAAGATTGGGGCAGCTACCCTCGAAACACCATATATTTT TRBJ1-3 . . TRBV4-3
CSASRVEAGPDSTDTQYF TGCAGTGCTAGTAGGGTCGAGGCGGGCCCCGATAGCACAGATACGCAGTATTTT TRBJ2-3 . . TRBV20-1
CASSETGDDIQYF TGTGCCAGCAGTGAAACCGGGGACGACATTCAGTACTTC TRBJ2-4 . . TRBV6-1
CASSTDRNTGELFF TGTGCCAGTAGTACCGACAGGAACACCGGGGAGCTGTTTTTT TRBJ2-2 . . TRBV19
CATSREAGGYSNQPQHF TGTGCCACCAGCAGAGAAGCAGGGGGTTATAGCAATCAGCCCCAGCATTTT TRBJ1-5 . TRBD1 TRBV15
CASSLRPGEGTVEAFF TGCGCCAGCAGCTTGCGACCAGGGGAGGGAACCGTTGAAGCTTTCTTT TRBJ1-1 . . TRBV5-1
CAWRYRRVGQGAESGANVLTF TGTGCCTGGAGGTACCGACGGGTGGGACAGGGGGCCGAGTCTGGGGCCAACGTCCTGACTTTC TRBJ2-6 . TRBD1 TRBV30
CASSLIGGRVGEQYF TGTGCCAGCAGCTTAATCGGGGGGCGGGTCGGCGAGCAGTACTTC TRBJ2-7 . . TRBV7-9
CATAVGLAASTDTQYF TGTGCCACCGCAGTGGGACTAGCGGCTAGCACAGATACGCAGTATTTT TRBJ2-3 . TRBD2 TRBV10-3
CAGQRGGRGDTQYF TGTGCCGGCCAGCGGGGGGGCCGGGGAGATACGCAGTATTTT TRBJ2-3 . TRBD2 TRBV2
CASSRRAAKATDTQYF TGTGCCAGCAGCCGTAGGGCGGCAAAGGCCACAGATACGCAGTATTTT TRBJ2-3 . . TRBV11-3
CASRPHGDPSSPLHF TGTGCCAGTAGGCCACATGGAGACCCTAGTTCACCCCTCCACTTT TRBJ1-6 once . TRBV19
CASSQTTGELFF TGTGCCAGCAGCCAGACCACCGGGGAGCTGTTTTTT TRBJ2-2 few . TRBV6-2/TRBV6-3
CSASPIGGSYEQYF TGCAGTGCTAGTCCGATTGGGGGCTCCTACGAGCAGTACTTC TRBJ2-7 once . TRBV20-1
CASSIIGAGEQYF TGTGCCAGTAGTATCATCGGGGCCGGTGAGCAGTACTTC TRBJ2-7 once . TRBV19
CASSQARNEQFF TGTGCCAGCAGCCAAGCACGGAATGAGCAGTTCTTC TRBJ2-1 . . TRBV3-1/TRBV3-2
CASTPDRQSNSPLHF TGTGCCAGCACCCCGGACAGGCAGAGTAATTCACCCCTCCACTTT TRBJ1-6 few TRBD1 TRBV6-5
CASTGDHSYEQYF TGTGCCAGCACCGGGGACCACTCCTACGAGCAGTACTTC TRBJ2-7 . . TRBV2
CASSTWAGPTEITYEQYF TGTGCCAGCAGCACTTGGGCGGGCCCAACAGAAATAACCTACGAGCAGTACTTC TRBJ2-7 . . TRBV21-1
CASSPRTSVTPSYEQYF TGTGCCAGCAGCCCTAGGACTAGCGTTACCCCCTCCTACGAGCAGTACTTC TRBJ2-7 . TRBD2 TRBV7-2
CASSVGMGQNTGELFF TGTGCCAGCAGCGTAGGTATGGGACAGAACACCGGGGAGCTGTTTTTT TRBJ2-2 . . TRBV9
CAWSVWGAQHETQYF TGTGCCTGGAGTGTCTGGGGTGCCCAGCACGAGACCCAGTACTTC TRBJ2-5 . . TRBV30
CASSLQRGGGTEAFF TGTGCCAGCAGCCTACAGCGGGGGGGAGGCACTGAAGCTTTCTTT TRBJ1-1 . . TRBV6-5
CASSRRRASSYEQYF TGTGCCAGCAGCCGGCGCAGGGCGAGCTCCTACGAGCAGTACTTC TRBJ2-7 . . TRBV3-1/TRBV3-2
CASSLGGVTGELFF TGTGCCAGCAGCTTAGGCGGGGTCACCGGGGAGCTGTTTTTT TRBJ2-2 . . TRBV7-2
CASSHPGQLSGNTIYF TGTGCCAGCAGCCACCCCGGACAGCTGTCTGGAAACACCATATATTTT TRBJ1-3 . . TRBV11-3
CASSYSFYSGNTIYF TGTGCCAGCAGTTACTCCTTTTACTCTGGAAACACCATATATTTT TRBJ1-3 . . TRBV6-6
CASSRTRSQETQYF TGTGCCAGCAGTCGGACACGGTCTCAAGAGACCCAGTACTTC TRBJ2-5 . . TRBV2
CATSDRGRDTQYF TGTGCCACCAGTGACAGGGGTAGGGATACGCAGTATTTT TRBJ2-3 . . TRBV24-1
CATQWVIYSNQPQHF TGTGCCACCCAGTGGGTCATTTATAGCAATCAGCCCCAGCATTTT TRBJ1-5 . . TRBV6-5
CASSHSGTGGFGYTF TGTGCCAGCAGCCATTCCGGGACAGGGGGCTTTGGCTACACCTTC TRBJ1-2 . TRBD1 TRBV11-3
CASSLADPFRELFF TGTGCCAGCAGCTTGGCCGACCCATTCAGGGAGCTGTTTTTT TRBJ2-2 once . TRBV5-6
CASSPSDRNYEQYF TGTGCCAGCTCACCTTCGGACAGAAACTACGAGCAGTACTTC TRBJ2-7 once . TRBV18
CASSLGGGDTYEQYF TGTGCCAGCAGCTTGGGAGGGGGGGACACCTACGAGCAGTACTTC TRBJ2-7 few . TRBV7-2
CASSSTGLEKLFF TGTGCCAGCAGCTCCACTGGACTGGAAAAACTGTTTTTT TRBJ1-4 . . TRBV7-9
CASSSGRGGWASYGYTF TGTGCCAGCAGCTCGGGCAGGGGAGGATGGGCTAGCTATGGCTACACCTTC TRBJ1-2 . . TRBV13
CASSLGTVNTEAFF TGCGCCAGCAGCTTGGGGACGGTGAACACTGAAGCTTTCTTT TRBJ1-1 . . TRBV5-1
CASSLDLATGEQFF TGCGCCAGCAGCTTGGACCTAGCGACCGGTGAGCAGTTCTTC TRBJ2-1 . . TRBV5-1
CASSKNNEQFF TGTGCCAGCAGTAAAAACAATGAGCAGTTCTTC TRBJ2-1 . . TRBV12-3/TRBV12-4
CAISETGPNTEAFF TGTGCCATCAGTGAGACAGGACCAAACACTGAAGCTTTCTTT TRBJ1-1 . . TRBV10-3
CASSDRDGYGYTF TGTGCCAGTTCCGACAGGGATGGCTATGGCTACACCTTC TRBJ1-2 once TRBD1 TRBV6-5
CAWRDSYEQYF TGTGCCTGGAGAGACAGTTACGAGCAGTACTTC TRBJ2-7 . . TRBV30